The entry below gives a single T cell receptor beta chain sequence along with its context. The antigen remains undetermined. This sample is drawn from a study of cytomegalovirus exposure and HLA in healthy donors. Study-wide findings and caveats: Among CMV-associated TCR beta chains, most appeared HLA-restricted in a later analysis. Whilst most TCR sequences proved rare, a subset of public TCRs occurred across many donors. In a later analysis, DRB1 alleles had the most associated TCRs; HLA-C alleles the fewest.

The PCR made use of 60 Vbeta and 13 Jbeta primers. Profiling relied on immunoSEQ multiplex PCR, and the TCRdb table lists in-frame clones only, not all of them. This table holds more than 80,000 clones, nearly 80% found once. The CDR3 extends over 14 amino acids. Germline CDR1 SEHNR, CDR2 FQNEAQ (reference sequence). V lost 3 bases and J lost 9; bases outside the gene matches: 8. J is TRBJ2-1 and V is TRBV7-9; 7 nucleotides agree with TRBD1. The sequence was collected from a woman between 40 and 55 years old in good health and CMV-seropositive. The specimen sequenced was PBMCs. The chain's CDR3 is CASSLGTEATEQFF. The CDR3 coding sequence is TGTGCCAGCAGCTTGGGGACAGAGGCTACTGAGCAGTTCTTC.